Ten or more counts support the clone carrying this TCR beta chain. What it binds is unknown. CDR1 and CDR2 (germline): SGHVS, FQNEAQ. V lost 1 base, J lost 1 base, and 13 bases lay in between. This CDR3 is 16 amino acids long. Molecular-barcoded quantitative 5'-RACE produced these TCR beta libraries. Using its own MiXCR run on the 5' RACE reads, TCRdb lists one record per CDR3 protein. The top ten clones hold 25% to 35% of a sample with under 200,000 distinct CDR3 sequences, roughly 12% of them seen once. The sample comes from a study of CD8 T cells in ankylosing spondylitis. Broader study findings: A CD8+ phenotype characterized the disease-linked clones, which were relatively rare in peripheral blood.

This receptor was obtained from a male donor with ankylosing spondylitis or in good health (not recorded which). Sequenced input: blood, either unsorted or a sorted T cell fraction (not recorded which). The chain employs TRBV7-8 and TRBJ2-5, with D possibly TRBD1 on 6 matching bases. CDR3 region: CASSLVRGRGQETQYF. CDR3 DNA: TGTGCCAGCAGCTTAGTCCGGGGCAGGGGCCAAGAGACCCAGTACTTC.